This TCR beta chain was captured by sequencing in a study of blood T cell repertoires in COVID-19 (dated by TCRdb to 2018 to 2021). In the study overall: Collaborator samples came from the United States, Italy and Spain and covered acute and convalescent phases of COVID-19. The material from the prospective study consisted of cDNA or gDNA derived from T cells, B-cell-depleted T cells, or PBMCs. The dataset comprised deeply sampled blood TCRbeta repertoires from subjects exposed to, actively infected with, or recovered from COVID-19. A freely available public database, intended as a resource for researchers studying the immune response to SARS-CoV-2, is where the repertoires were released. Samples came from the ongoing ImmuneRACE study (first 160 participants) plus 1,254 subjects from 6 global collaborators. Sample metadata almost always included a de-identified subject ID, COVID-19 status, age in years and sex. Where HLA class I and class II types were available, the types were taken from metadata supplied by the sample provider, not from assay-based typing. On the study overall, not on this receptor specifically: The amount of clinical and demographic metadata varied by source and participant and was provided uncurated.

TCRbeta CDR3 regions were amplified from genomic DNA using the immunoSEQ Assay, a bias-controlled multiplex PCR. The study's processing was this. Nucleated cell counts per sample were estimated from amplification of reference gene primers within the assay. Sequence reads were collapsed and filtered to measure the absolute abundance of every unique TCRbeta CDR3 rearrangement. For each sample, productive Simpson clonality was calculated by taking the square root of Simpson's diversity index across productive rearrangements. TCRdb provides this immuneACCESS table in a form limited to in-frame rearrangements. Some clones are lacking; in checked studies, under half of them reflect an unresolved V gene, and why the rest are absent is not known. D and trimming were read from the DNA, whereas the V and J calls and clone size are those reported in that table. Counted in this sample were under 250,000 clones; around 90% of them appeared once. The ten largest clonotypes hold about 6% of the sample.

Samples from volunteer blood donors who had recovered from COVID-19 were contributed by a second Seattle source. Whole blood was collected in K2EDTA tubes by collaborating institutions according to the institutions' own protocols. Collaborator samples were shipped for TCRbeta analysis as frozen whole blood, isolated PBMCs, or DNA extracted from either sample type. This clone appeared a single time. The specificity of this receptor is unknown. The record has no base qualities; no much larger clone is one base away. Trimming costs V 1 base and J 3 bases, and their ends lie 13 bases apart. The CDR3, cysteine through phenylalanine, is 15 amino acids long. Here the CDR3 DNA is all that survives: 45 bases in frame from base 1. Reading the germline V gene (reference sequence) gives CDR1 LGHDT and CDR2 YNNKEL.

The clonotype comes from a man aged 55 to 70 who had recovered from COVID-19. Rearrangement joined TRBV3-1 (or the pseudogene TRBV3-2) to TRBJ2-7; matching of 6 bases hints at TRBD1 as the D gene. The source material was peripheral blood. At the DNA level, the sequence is TGTGCCAGCAGCCAAGTAACAGGGCTACACTACGAGCAGTACTTC. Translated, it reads CASSQVTGLHYEQYF.